A selection of T cell receptor beta chains follows, all from one sample in a study of blood T cell repertoires in COVID-19. Clones were sequenced by immunoSEQ multiplex PCR, and TCRdb holds only the in-frame ones, with some missing. Here the sample spans some 130,000 clones, around 89% being singletons. What was sequenced was peripheral blood. The receptor source for this set is a man aged 50 to 59 with active or convalescent COVID-19. CDR3s include the opening cysteine and the closing phenylalanine or tryptophan. Fields, in order: clone size, J gene, V gene, D gene, CDR3 DNA, CDR3 protein. D genes are given only for firm matches. Expanded clones are given a class, and other clones once, few, many or no size at all.

>NA|TRBJ2-2|TRBV7-7|NA
TGTGCCAGCAGCCAGGGCGTCGGGAACACCGGGGAGCTGTTTTTT
CASSQGVGNTGELFF
>many|TRBJ2-7|TRBV21-1|NA
TGTGCCAGCAGTCTTCACGACGCGGGAGTTTCCTACGAGCAGTACTTC
CASSLHDAGVSYEQYF
>NA|TRBJ1-5|TRBV7-8|NA
TGTGCCAGCAGCTCAGGTCTCGACCGGCCCCAGCATTTT
CASSSGLDRPQHF
>NA|TRBJ2-7|TRBV7-9|NA
TGTGCCAGCAGCCCGAGTTACGAGCAGTACTTC
CASSPSYEQYF
>NA|TRBJ2-7|TRBV20-1|TRBD2
TGCAGTGCTAGTCAGGCGGGGGTAGTAGAGCAGTACTTC
CSASQAGVVEQYF
>NA|TRBJ2-2|TRBV2|NA
TGTGCCAGCAGTGAAGGTCTAGGGGAGCTGTTTTTT
CASSEGLGELFF
>few|TRBJ2-7|TRBV5-6|TRBD1
TGTGCCAGCAGCTTGGTGCAGGGGGCAAACGAGCAGTACTTC
CASSLVQGANEQYF
>once|TRBJ2-7|TRBV2|NA
TGTGCCAGCCAGTCGAGCGCAGAGCAGTACTTC
CASQSSAEQYF
>NA|TRBJ2-6|TRBV4-1|TRBD2
TGCGCCAGCAGCCAAGATCCCCCGGGCGGGGGGTACTCTGGGGCCAACGTCCTGACTTTC
CASSQDPPGGGYSGANVLTF
>NA|TRBJ2-5|TRBV6-1|NA
TGTGCCAGCAGTGACCCTGTCCAGACCCAGTACTTC
CASSDPVQTQYF
>NA|TRBJ2-5|TRBV5-5|TRBD1
TGTGCCAGCAGCCCTGACAGGGGGGAGACCCAGTACTTC
CASSPDRGETQYF
>NA|TRBJ2-7|TRBV27|NA
TGTGCCAGCAGCCTTAAGGACAGACCTCACCTAACCTACGAGCAGTACTTC
CASSLKDRPHLTYEQYF
>NA|TRBJ2-2|TRBV19|NA
TGTGCCAGTAGTATTGGTCGGAGGAACACCGGGGAGCTGTTTTTT
CASSIGRRNTGELFF
>NA|TRBJ1-2|TRBV24-1|TRBD1
TGTGCCACCAGTCTCGCAGGGGGGCTGGGTGGCTACACCTTC
CATSLAGGLGGYTF
>NA|TRBJ2-7|TRBV27|TRBD2
TGTGCCAGCAGCTCAAAGCGGGAGACCTACGAGCAGTACTTC
CASSSKRETYEQYF
>NA|TRBJ1-1|TRBV19|NA
TGTGCCAGTAGTACATCGACAGAGGTGAACACTGAAGCTTTCTTT
CASSTSTEVNTEAFF
>once|TRBJ2-7|TRBV19|NA
TGTGCCAGTAGTATAGATGGGCTTGGTACCTACGAGCAGTACTTC
CASSIDGLGTYEQYF
>NA|TRBJ2-2|TRBV3-1/TRBV3-2|TRBD2
TGTGCCAGCAGCTCTTTAGCGGGGAGGGGGACCGGGGAGCTGTTTTTT
CASSSLAGRGTGELFF
>NA|TRBJ2-3|TRBV19|NA
TGTGCCAGTAGTCTCCGGGATCACTTAGATACGCAGTATTTT
CASSLRDHLDTQYF
>NA|TRBJ2-3|TRBV5-7|NA
TGTGCCAGCAGCTTATGGGCCCACCAAGTCCCAGATACGCAGTATTTT
CASSLWAHQVPDTQYF
>NA|TRBJ2-2|TRBV7-9|TRBD2
TGTGCCAGCAGCTCCCTAGCGGGGTCCGGGGAGCTGTTTTTT
CASSSLAGSGELFF
>NA|TRBJ2-1|TRBV3-1/TRBV3-2|NA
TGTGCCAGCAGCCAAGATGGGGGGACCCATAATGAGCAGTTCTTC
CASSQDGGTHNEQFF
>NA|TRBJ1-3|TRBV4-1|NA
TGCGCCAGCAGCCGTGGACAGAACTCTGGAAACACCATATATTTT
CASSRGQNSGNTIYF
>once|TRBJ2-2|TRBV4-3|TRBD2
TGCGCCAGCAGCCAAGTTCCAGCGGGGGGAGCGAACACCGGGGAGCTGTTTTTT
CASSQVPAGGANTGELFF
>NA|TRBJ1-3|TRBV7-2|NA
TGTGCCAGCAGCGAACAGGGCGGAATGGCTGGAAACACCATATATTTT
CASSEQGGMAGNTIYF
>NA|TRBJ2-2|TRBV29-1|TRBD1
TGCAGCGTTGAAAGGACAGGGGGCCAGAACACCGGGGAGCTGTTTTTT
CSVERTGGQNTGELFF
>NA|TRBJ2-7|TRBV2|NA
TGTGCCAGCAGTCTGACTTACGAGCAGTACTTC
CASSLTYEQYF
>once|TRBJ1-2|TRBV29-1|TRBD1
TGCAGCGCCAGACAGGGGTCGGACTATGGCTACACCTTC
CSARQGSDYGYTF
>NA|TRBJ2-1|TRBV9|NA
TGTGCCAGCAGCGTATGGGGACAACCATACAATGAGCAGTTCTTC
CASSVWGQPYNEQFF
>once|TRBJ2-1|TRBV19|NA
TGTGCCAGCACTAGCATCGGTTCCCACAATGAGCAGTTCTTC
CASTSIGSHNEQFF
>NA|TRBJ1-2|TRBV28|TRBD1
TGTGCCAGCTATCCGCTACAGGGGCCTGGCTACACCTTC
CASYPLQGPGYTF
>NA|TRBJ2-1|TRBV7-2|TRBD2
TGTGCCAGCAGCTTAGTAGCGGGAGGGACCTATGAGCAGTTCTTC
CASSLVAGGTYEQFF
>NA|TRBJ2-2|TRBV9|NA
TGTGCCAGCAGCGCCAGGGGCACCGGGGAGCTGTTTTTT
CASSARGTGELFF
>NA|TRBJ2-5|TRBV29-1|NA
TGCAGCGTTAGGACAACCGCGGGGGAGACCCAGTACTTC
CSVRTTAGETQYF
>once|TRBJ1-5|TRBV7-9|NA
TGTGCCAGCAGCCAGGACAGACTCAATCAGCCCCAGCATTTT
CASSQDRLNQPQHF
>once|TRBJ2-1|TRBV7-2|NA
TGTGCCAGCAGCCCGGGTCGATACAATGAGCAGTTCTTC
CASSPGRYNEQFF
>NA|TRBJ2-7|TRBV6-5|NA
TGTGCCAGCGCCCGAAGCCAGGGCTACGAGCAGTACTTC
CASARSQGYEQYF
>NA|TRBJ2-1|TRBV5-1|TRBD1
TGCGCCAGCAGCCCCTTTACTATGACAGGGATGAGCTCCTACAATGAGCAGTTCTTC
CASSPFTMTGMSSYNEQFF
>NA|TRBJ1-2|TRBV29-1|NA
TGCAGCGTTGTCAACAGCCTCTATGGCTACACCTTC
CSVVNSLYGYTF
>NA|TRBJ2-1|TRBV6-6|TRBD2
TGTGCCAGCAGTTATACTAGCGGGGCCTACAATGAGCAGTTCTTC
CASSYTSGAYNEQFF
>NA|TRBJ2-2|TRBV28|TRBD2
TGTGCCATCCCCGCAGCTAGCGGAAACACCGGGGAGCTGTTTTTT
CAIPAASGNTGELFF
>NA|TRBJ2-7|TRBV12-5|TRBD1
TGTGCTAGTGGTTTGACCCATGGAAATACAGGGGTATCGTACGAGCAGTACTTC
CASGLTHGNTGVSYEQYF
>NA|TRBJ2-2|TRBV4-1|TRBD1
TGCGCCAGCAGCCAGACCGGGACAGGGGGTGCGAACACCGGGGAGCTGTTTTTT
CASSQTGTGGANTGELFF
>NA|TRBJ1-4|TRBV30|TRBD1
TGTGCCGCCAGGGGGGCAACTAATGAAAAACTGTTTTTT
CAARGATNEKLFF
>NA|TRBJ1-1|TRBV6-5|NA
TGTGCCAGCAGTTACCATACAGGGAGCACTGAAGCTTTCTTT
CASSYHTGSTEAFF
>NA|TRBJ2-7|TRBV18|NA
TGTGCCAGCTCACCGTCGACGTTGGGGGCGGGCTCCTACGAGCAGTACTTC
CASSPSTLGAGSYEQYF
>NA|TRBJ2-7|TRBV19|TRBD2
TGTGCCAGTAACCAAGGAGGGGGACTAGGGTACGAGCAGTACTTC
CASNQGGGLGYEQYF
>NA|TRBJ2-3|TRBV5-1|TRBD2
TGCGCCAGCAGCTCCCTAGCGGGAGGGCCCTCGGTCCCAGATACGCAGTATTTT
CASSSLAGGPSVPDTQYF
>NA|TRBJ2-1|TRBV6-1|TRBD2
TGTGCCAGCAGTGAAGAAGGTAGCGGGAGGGCCTGGGGGAATGAGCAGTTCTTC
CASSEEGSGRAWGNEQFF
>NA|TRBJ1-4|TRBV7-2|TRBD1
TGTGCCAGCAGCTACAGGGGTTCTAATGAAAAACTGTTTTTT
CASSYRGSNEKLFF
>NA|TRBJ2-5|TRBV29-1|NA
TGCAGCGGGAGGGACAGAATAACAGAGACCCAGTACTTC
CSGRDRITETQYF
>once|TRBJ1-5|TRBV5-1|NA
TGCGCCAGCAGCTTGTCGGGGGACGATTTTCAGCCCCAGCATTTT
CASSLSGDDFQPQHF
>NA|TRBJ2-5|TRBV2|TRBD2
TGTGCCAGCAGTGAACCATTAGCGGGAGGAGGCGAGACCCAGTACTTC
CASSEPLAGGGETQYF